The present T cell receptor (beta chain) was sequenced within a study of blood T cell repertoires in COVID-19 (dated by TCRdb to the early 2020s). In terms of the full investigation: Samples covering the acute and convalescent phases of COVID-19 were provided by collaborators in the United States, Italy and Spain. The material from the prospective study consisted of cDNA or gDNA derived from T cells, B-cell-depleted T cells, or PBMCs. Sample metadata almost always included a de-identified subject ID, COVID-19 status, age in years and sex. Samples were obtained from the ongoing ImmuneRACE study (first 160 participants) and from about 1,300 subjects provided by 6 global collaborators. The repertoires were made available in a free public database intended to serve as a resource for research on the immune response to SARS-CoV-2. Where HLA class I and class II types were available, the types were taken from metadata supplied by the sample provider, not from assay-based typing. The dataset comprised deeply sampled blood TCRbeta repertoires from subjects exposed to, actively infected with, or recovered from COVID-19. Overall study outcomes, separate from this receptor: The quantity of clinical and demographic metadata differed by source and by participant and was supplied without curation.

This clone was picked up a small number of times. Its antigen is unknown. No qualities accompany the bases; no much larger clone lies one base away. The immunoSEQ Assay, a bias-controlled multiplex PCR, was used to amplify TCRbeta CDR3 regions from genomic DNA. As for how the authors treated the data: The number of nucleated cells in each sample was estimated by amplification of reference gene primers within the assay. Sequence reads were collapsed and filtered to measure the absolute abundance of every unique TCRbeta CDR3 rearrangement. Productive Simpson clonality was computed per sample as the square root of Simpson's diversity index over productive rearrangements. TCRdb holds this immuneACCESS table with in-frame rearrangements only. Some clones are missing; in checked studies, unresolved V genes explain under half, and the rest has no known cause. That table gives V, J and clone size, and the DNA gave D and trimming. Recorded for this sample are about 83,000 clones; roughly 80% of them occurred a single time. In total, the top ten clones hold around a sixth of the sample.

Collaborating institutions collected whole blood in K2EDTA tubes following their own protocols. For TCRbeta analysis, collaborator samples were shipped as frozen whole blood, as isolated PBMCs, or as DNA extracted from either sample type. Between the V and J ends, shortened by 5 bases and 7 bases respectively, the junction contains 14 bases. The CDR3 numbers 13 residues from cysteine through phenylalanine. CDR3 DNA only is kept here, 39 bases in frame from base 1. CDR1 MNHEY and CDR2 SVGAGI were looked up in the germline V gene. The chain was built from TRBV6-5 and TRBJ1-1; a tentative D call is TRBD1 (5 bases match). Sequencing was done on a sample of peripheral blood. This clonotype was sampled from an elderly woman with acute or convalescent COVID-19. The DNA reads TGTGCCAGCAGTCACCCTAGGGGCGGTGAAGCTTTCTTT. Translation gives CASSHPRGGEAFF.